This T cell receptor beta chain was identified in a study of T cell repertoires in cytomegalovirus infection. In the study overall: Public TCR beta signatures provided an indication of both CMV infection and a matching HLA type. Findings of the study overall: Totalled public TCR beta family frequency picked out people who carried CMV plus the relevant HLA. The study found HLA-C-restricted CMV-specific TCR beta clonotypes dominating the ex vivo response.

TCRdb used MiXCR to reprocess the reads, holding one entry per CDR3 protein. The sample contains under 850,000 distinct CDR3 sequences, 35% to 45% of which appear only once. The germline gives CDR1 MNHEY, CDR2 SVGEGT. This CDR3 has 17 residues. As for this clonotype: No antigen is known for it. The junction shows a germline mismatch at one end, possibly a read error.

The receptor comes from a human donor in good health (CMV status not recorded). Some clones in this sample may be carry-over from other donors' samples. The specimen sequenced was PBMCs. This chain uses TRBV6-2 or TRBV6-3 with TRBJ2-5; D remains unclear. The CDR3: CARTYDGSSFVVETQSF. Here the CDR3 DNA reads TGTGCCCGCACTTATGACGGCAGTTCCTTTGTGGTAGAGACCCAGTCCTTC.